A single sample is the source of the 20 T cell receptor beta chains below, sequenced in a study of beta chain features in type 1 diabetes. Study results and caveats: In every one of the four CD4+ subsets, TCRB CDR3s were moderately but significantly shorter in Type 1 diabetes patients.

No antigen has been assigned to these receptors. Sequenced material consisted of expressed TCRB transcripts (all of the isolated RNA was reverse transcribed). Produced via immunoSEQ multiplex PCR; TCRdb's table is partial and in-frame only. The table has about 370,000 clones, 8.5% to 10% seen once; the top ten hold roughly 0.54%. The sample comprised central memory CD4+ T cells from blood. The receptor set was obtained from a man aged 30-40 years with type 1 diabetes.

This chain joins TRBV27 and TRBJ2-7; D possibly corresponds to TRBD1 (5 bases). Trimming pared 2 bases from V and 6 bases from J, leaving 11 bases between. Per germline, CDR1 MNHEY and CDR2 SMNVEV (reference sequence). The CDR3 length is 13 residues. CDR3 in amino acids: CASSLGRVSEQYF. Here the CDR3 DNA reads TGTGCCAGCAGTTTAGGCAGGGTCAGCGAGCAGTACTTC.

About this clone itself: The identical CDR3 is also encoded by other nucleotide sequences in the sample. The chain carries TRBV7-2 and TRBJ2-7, with TRBD2 matching over 7 bases. The length of the CDR3 is 14 residues. Germline CDR1 SGHTA, CDR2 FQGNSA. V trimming: 2 bases; J trimming: 4 bases; junction bases outside the gene matches: 5. CDR3 region: CASSLSGAGYEQYF. The CDR3, as DNA: TGTGCCAGCAGCTTATCGGGAGCGGGGTACGAGCAGTACTTC.

The chain has TRBV6-5 and TRBJ2-3; 8 bases map to TRBD1. Trimming cost V 6 bases and J 7 bases; bases outside gene matches: 3. Germline V CDR1 and CDR2: MNHEY, SVGAGI. This CDR3 has 12 residues. The CDR3 coding sequence is TGTGCCAGCAGAGACAGGGGAAATACGCAGTATTTT. Amino acid sequence: CASRDRGNTQYF.

The chain combines TRBV4-2 with TRBJ1-2; D may be TRBD1 (5 bases). Trimming shortened V by 2 bases and J by 1 base, and 14 bases separated the two germline ends. This CDR3 has 16 amino acids. Germline CDR1 and CDR2: LGHNA and YNFKEQ. The CDR3 here is CASSQTTRQINYGYTF. The CDR3 coding sequence is TGTGCCAGCAGCCAAACGACAAGACAGATTAACTATGGCTACACCTTC.

The genes are TRBV27 and TRBJ2-7; 7 nucleotides agree with TRBD2. Trimming removed 6 bases from V and 3 bases from J; junction bases left unmatched: 11. The CDR3 covers 15 residues. The germline CDR1 and CDR2 sequences are MNHEY and SMNVEV (reference sequence). The CDR3 loop reads CASRRGGGSNYEQYF. CDR3 nucleotide sequence: TGTGCCAGCAGACGGGGAGGCGGGAGTAACTACGAGCAGTACTTC.

V usage is TRBV28 and J usage is TRBJ2-3; 9 bases map to TRBD1. V lost 5 bases to trimming and J lost 3 bases; unmatched junction nucleotides: 3. CDR3 length: 14 residues. Germline V gene lookup returns CDR1 MDHEN and CDR2 SYDVKM. The CDR3 coding sequence is TGTGCCAGCAGTCAACAGGGGGCAACAGATACGCAGTATTTT. Protein: CASSQQGATDTQYF.

The chain employs TRBV6-6 and TRBJ2-7; D is ambiguous. CDR3 length: 14 residues. CDR1 is MNHNY and CDR2 is SVGAGI in the germline V gene (reference sequence). The V and J ends lost 6 bases and 5 bases respectively, with 17 bases between them. The CDR3 region is CASSPDRVRDEQYF. As DNA, the CDR3 is TGTGCCAGCAGCCCCGACCGGGTCCGAGACGAGCAGTACTTC.

This clone has only a few counts. V usage is TRBV6-1 and J usage is TRBJ2-3, with 8 bases identical to TRBD1. The trim removed 10 bases at V and 3 bases at J, leaving 3 bases unmatched. This CDR3 has 12 residues. Germline CDR1 and CDR2: MNHNS and SASEGT. CDR3 residues: CATRTGTDTQYF. CDR3 nucleotide sequence: TGTGCCACCAGGACAGGGACAGATACGCAGTATTTT.

The table lists this clone with a few counts. The J gene is TRBJ2-5, the V gene TRBV5-4; maybe TRBD2 (6 bases). CDR3 length: 13 amino acids. The V and J ends lost 3 bases and 5 bases respectively, with 11 bases between them. CDR1 and CDR2 (germline): SGHNT, YYREEE (reference sequence). The DNA for the CDR3 is TGTGCCAGCAGCTCAAGCGGGCGGGAGACCCAGTACTTC. It codes for CASSSSGRETQYF.

The J gene is TRBJ2-5, the V gene TRBV11-1, with TRBD2 matching over 7 bases. The ends lost 8 bases at V and 5 bases at J; junction bases unmatched: 11. Germline V gene lookup returns CDR1 SGHAT and CDR2 FQDESV (reference sequence). The CDR3 is 14 residues long. DNA of the CDR3: TGTGCCAGCCGAACTTTAGCGGGTGAGGAGACCCAGTACTTC. Translation: CASRTLAGEETQYF.

The rearrangement links TRBV7-2 to TRBJ1-1, with 7 bases fitting TRBD1. Germline lookup yields CDR1 SGHTA and CDR2 FQGNSA. V gave up 2 bases and J gave up 4 bases; unmatched junction bases: 4. The CDR3 has 14 residues. CDR3 residues: CASSLMAGGTEAFF. CDR3 nucleotide sequence: TGTGCCAGCAGCTTAATGGCAGGGGGCACTGAAGCTTTCTTT.

There are a few counts of this clone. This chain connects TRBV6-5 to TRBJ2-7, with D perhaps assigned TRBD1 or TRBD2 (5 bases each). With 4 bases removed from V and 3 bases from J, the gap between germline ends came to 13 bases. The CDR3 extends over 14 amino acids. CDR1 MNHEY and CDR2 SVGAGI come from the germline V gene. The CDR3 sequence: CASSWDAGDYEQYF. The CDR3 DNA reads as TGTGCCAGCAGTTGGGACGCCGGCGACTACGAGCAGTACTTC.

The CDR3 nucleotides are TGTGCCAGCACCCTAAACCCCAGGGGAGAGACCCAGTACTTC. It specifies CASTLNPRGETQYF. This chain uses TRBV7-6 with TRBJ2-5; weak D call: TRBD1 (6 bases). Per germline, CDR1 SGHVS and CDR2 FNYEAQ. The CDR3 length is 14 residues. V was shortened by 7 bases and J by 4 bases, with 16 bases between the two germline ends.

This clone turned up a few times. This chain joins TRBV7-8 and TRBJ1-4, with 9 bases fitting TRBD1. V gave up 3 bases and J gave up 7 bases; unmatched junction bases: 9. This CDR3 has 16 amino acids. CDR1 is SGHVS, CDR2 FQNEAQ, per germline. The CDR3 coding sequence is TGTGCCAGCAGCTTTCGAATTTGGACAGGGGTTGAAAAACTGTTTTTT. This gives the protein CASSFRIWTGVEKLFF.

V usage is TRBV7-3 and J usage is TRBJ2-3; D gene unclear. The CDR3 consists of 15 residues. The V end lost 0 bases, the J end lost 1 base, and 8 bases lay between the germline ends. Per the germline V gene, CDR1 is SGHTA and CDR2 is FQGTGA. CDR3 in amino acids: CASSLTPAGTDTQYF. CDR3 DNA sequence: TGTGCCAGCAGCTTAACACCCGCCGGCACAGATACGCAGTATTTT.

This chain links TRBV10-2 with TRBJ1-4; TRBD1 matches at 8 bases. Looked up from germline, CDR1 is WSHSY and CDR2 is SAAADI. Unmatched junction bases numbered 8, after V lost 3 bases and J lost 8 bases. The CDR3 runs to 15 residues. The CDR3 sequence: CASSDGQGLREKLFF. The CDR3 DNA is TGCGCCAGCAGTGACGGACAGGGTCTGAGGGAAAAACTGTTTTTT.

This clone was counted a few times. This chain uses TRBV29-1 with TRBJ2-1; D possibly corresponds to TRBD2 (6 bases). Germline V lookup: CDR1 SQVTM, CDR2 ANQGSEA. Trimming removed 4 bases at V and 4 bases at J, with 11 bases between. This CDR3 comprises 13 residues. The CDR3: CSVVQGGYNEQFF. As DNA, the CDR3 is TGCAGCGTTGTGCAGGGAGGTTACAATGAGCAGTTCTTC.

This clone appeared a few times. The chain employs TRBV5-4 and TRBJ1-4; unclear D gene. The CDR3 is 15 residues long. Germline loops: CDR1 SGHNT, CDR2 YYREEE (reference sequence). Between the trimmed V and J ends, which lost 4 bases and 0 bases, there was a span of 10 bases. CDR3: CASSARAATNEKLFF. CDR3 nucleotides: TGTGCCAGCAGCGCACGGGCTGCAACTAATGAAAAACTGTTTTTT.

This clone turned up a few times. The rearrangement links TRBV7-3 to TRBJ2-1, with 9 nucleotides matching TRBD2. Trimming took 1 base from V and 3 from J; bases not matched to a gene: 1. Germline V gene lookup returns CDR1 SGHTA and CDR2 FQGTGA. The CDR3 runs 15 residues. CDR3 sequence: CASSLNSGSYNEQFF. CDR3 nucleotides: TGTGCCAGCAGCTTAAATAGCGGGAGCTACAATGAGCAGTTCTTC.

The chain employs TRBV7-2 and TRBJ1-2; the D is unclear. Germline CDR1 reads SGHTA; CDR2 reads FQGNSA. This CDR3 is built from 14 residues. V lost 5 bases and J 4 bases, leaving 14 bases between the germline ends. CDR3 protein: CASSQDRAFYGYTF. The CDR3 DNA sequence: TGTGCCAGCAGCCAAGATCGGGCCTTCTATGGCTACACCTTC.